Described below is a single TCR beta chain sequence and its context. Its cognate antigen is unknown. These data come from a study of T cell responses to AZD1222 COVID-19 vaccine. General study findings and limits: Clonal diversity was possibly underestimated; the donors were predominantly white British and more often female. A reported finding is that nearly half of spike-specific TCRs target unmutated variant regions. The study identified only 6 or 7 AZD1222 recipients as seropositive at baseline. Two AZD1222 doses significantly raised spike-specific TCR breadth and depth over controls.

Repertoires were generated with immunoSEQ multiplex PCR, while TCRdb's copy carries only in-frame clones and drops some. The sample consists of about 120,000 clones, 80% to 95% of them appearing once. V lost 4 bases, J lost 3 bases, and 7 bases lay in between. The CDR3 contains 13 residues. From germline, CDR1 is MRHNA and CDR2 SNTAGT. The V and J genes are TRBV6-4 and TRBJ2-1; the D is unclear. This TCR was sampled from an adult who received the MenACWY meningococcal vaccine as a control. Here the sequenced sample was peripheral blood, taken 28 days after the second dose of the MenACWY control vaccine. The CDR3, as DNA: TGTGCCAGCAGTGCCAACGGCTACAATGAGCAGTTCTTC. Translated: CASSANGYNEQFF.